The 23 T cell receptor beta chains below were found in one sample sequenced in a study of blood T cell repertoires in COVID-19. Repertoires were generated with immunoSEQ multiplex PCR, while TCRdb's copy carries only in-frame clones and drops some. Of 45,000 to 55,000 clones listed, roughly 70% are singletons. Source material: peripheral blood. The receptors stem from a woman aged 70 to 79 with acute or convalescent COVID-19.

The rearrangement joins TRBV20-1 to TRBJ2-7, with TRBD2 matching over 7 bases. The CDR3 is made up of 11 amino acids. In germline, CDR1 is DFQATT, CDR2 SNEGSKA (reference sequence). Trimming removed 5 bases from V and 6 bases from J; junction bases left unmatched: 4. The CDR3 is CSAEAGVEQYF. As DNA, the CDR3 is TGCAGTGCTGAGGCGGGGGTCGAGCAGTACTTC.

CDR3 DNA: TGTGCCAGCTCATCCATCAATTCACCCCTCCACTTT. It specifies CASSSINSPLHF. The V gene is TRBV18, the J gene TRBJ1-6; D ambiguous. V was trimmed by 5 bases and J by 7 bases, leaving 6 bases between them. This CDR3 has 12 residues. Germline loops: CDR1 KGHSH, CDR2 LQKENI.

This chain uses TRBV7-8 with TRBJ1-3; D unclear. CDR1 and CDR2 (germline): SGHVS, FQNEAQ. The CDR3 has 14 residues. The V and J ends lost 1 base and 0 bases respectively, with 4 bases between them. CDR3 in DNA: TGTGCCAGCAGCTTAGGACACTCTGGAAACACCATATATTTT. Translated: CASSLGHSGNTIYF. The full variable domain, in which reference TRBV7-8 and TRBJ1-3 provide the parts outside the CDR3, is GAGVSQSPRYKVAKRGQDVALRCDPISGHVSLFWYQQALGQGPEFLTYFQNEAQLDKSGLPSDRFFAERPEGSVSTLKIQRTQQEDSAVYLCASSLGHSGNTIYFGEGSWLTVV.

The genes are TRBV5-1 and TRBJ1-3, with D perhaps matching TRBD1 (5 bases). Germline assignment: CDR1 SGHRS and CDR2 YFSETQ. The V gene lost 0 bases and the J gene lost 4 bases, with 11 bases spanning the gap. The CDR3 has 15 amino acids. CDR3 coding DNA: TGCGCCAGCAGCTTGGTTGCAGGGTTCGGAAACACCATATATTTT. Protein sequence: CASSLVAGFGNTIYF. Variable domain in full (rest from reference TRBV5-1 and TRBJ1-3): KAGVTQTPRYLIKTRGQQVTLSCSPISGHRSVSWYQQTPGQGLQFLFEYFSETQRNKGNFPGRFSGRQFSNSRSEMNVSTLELGDSALYLCASSLVAGFGNTIYFGEGSWLTVV.

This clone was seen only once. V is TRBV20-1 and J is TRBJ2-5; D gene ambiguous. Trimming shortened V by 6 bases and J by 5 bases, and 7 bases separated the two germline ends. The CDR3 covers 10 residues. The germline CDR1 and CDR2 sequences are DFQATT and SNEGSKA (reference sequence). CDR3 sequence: CSAQMETQYF. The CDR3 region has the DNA TGCAGTGCGCAGATGGAGACCCAGTACTTC.

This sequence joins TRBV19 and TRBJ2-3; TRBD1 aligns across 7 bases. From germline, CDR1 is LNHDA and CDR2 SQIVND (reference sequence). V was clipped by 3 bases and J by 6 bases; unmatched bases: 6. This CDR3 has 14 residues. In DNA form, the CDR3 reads TGTGCCAGTAGTATGCAGGGGGATTTTGATACGCAGTATTTT. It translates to CASSMQGDFDTQYF.

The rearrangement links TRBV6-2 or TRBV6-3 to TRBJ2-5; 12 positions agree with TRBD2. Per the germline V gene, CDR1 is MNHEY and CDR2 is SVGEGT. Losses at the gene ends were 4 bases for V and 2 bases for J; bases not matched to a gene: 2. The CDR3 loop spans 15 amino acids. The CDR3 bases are TGTGCCAGCAGTTCTAGCGGGGGGGGGCAAGAGACCCAGTACTTC. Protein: CASSSSGGGQETQYF.

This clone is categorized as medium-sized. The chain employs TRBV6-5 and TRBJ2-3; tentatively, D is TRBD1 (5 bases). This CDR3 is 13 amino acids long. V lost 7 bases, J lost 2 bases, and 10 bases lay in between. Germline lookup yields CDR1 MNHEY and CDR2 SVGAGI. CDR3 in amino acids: CASKTVSTDTQYF. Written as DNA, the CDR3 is TGTGCCAGCAAGACAGTTTCCACAGATACGCAGTATTTT.

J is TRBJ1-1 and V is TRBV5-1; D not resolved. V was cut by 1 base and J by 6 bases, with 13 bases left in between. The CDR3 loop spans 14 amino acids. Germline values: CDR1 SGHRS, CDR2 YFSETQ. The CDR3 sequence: CASSLTGRKPEAFF. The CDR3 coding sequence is TGCGCCAGCAGCTTGACGGGTCGTAAGCCTGAAGCTTTCTTT.

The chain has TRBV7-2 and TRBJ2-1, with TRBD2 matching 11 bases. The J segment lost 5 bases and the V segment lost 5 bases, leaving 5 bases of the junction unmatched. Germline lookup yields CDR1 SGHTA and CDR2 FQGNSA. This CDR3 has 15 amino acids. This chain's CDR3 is CASSPRLAGNNEQFF. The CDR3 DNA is TGTGCCAGCAGCCCCCGACTAGCGGGAAACAATGAGCAGTTCTTC.

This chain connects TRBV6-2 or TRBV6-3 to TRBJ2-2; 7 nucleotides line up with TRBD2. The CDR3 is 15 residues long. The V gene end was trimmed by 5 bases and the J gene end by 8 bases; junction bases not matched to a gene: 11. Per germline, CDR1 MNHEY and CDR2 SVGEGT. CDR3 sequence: CASSHGLDQTGELFF. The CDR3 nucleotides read TGTGCCAGCAGTCACGGACTAGACCAGACTGGGGAGCTGTTTTTT.

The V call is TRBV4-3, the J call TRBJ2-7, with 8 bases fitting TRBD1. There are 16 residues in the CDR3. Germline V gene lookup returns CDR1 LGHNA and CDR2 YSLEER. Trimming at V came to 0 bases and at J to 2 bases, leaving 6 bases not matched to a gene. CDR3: CASSQDPWTGPYEQYF. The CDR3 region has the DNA TGCGCCAGCAGCCAAGATCCTTGGACAGGGCCCTACGAGCAGTACTTC.

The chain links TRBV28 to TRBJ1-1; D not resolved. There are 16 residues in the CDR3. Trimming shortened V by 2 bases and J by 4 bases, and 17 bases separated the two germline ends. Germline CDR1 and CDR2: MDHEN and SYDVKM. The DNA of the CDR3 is TGTGCCAGCAGTTTAAGAACCGGGCTTGGAGGCACTGAAGCTTTCTTT. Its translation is CASSLRTGLGGTEAFF.

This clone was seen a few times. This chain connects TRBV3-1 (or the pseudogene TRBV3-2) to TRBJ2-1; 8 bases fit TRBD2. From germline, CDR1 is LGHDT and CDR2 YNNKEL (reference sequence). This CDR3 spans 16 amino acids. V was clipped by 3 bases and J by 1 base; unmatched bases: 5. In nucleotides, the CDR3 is TGTGCCAGCAGCCACCTTACGGGGGGGTCCTACAATGAGCAGTTCTTC. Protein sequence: CASSHLTGGSYNEQFF.

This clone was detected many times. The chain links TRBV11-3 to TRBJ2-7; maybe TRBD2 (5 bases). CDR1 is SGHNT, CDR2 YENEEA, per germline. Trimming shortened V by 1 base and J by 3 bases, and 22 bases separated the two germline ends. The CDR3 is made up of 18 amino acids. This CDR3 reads CASSLVPNEGFRSYEQYF. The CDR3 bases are TGTGCCAGCAGCTTAGTACCAAATGAGGGCTTTCGGAGCTACGAGCAGTACTTC.

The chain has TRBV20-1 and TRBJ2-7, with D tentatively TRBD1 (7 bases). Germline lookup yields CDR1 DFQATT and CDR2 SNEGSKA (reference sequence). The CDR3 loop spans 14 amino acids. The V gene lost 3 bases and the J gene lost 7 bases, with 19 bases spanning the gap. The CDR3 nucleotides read TGCAGTGCTAGTAGGACAGGACTAAGTGGGGAGCAGTACTTC. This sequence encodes CSASRTGLSGEQYF.

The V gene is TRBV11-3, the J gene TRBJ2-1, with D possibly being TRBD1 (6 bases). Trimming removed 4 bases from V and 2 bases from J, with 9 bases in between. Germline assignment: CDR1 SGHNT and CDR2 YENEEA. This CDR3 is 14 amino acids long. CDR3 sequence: CASSSTGTYNEQFF. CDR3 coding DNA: TGTGCCAGCAGCTCCACAGGGACCTACAATGAGCAGTTCTTC.

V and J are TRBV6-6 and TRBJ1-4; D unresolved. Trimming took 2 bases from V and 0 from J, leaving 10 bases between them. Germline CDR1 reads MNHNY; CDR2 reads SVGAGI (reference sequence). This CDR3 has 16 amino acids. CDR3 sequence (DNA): TGTGCCAGCAGTTACAGACGACAAGCAACTAATGAAAAACTGTTTTTT. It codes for CASSYRRQATNEKLFF.

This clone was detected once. The CDR3 loop reads CASSAGTGGRQPQHF. The CDR3 coding sequence is TGTGCCAGTAGTGCCGGGACAGGGGGTCGGCAGCCCCAGCATTTT. The V and J genes are TRBV19 and TRBJ1-5, with 11 bases matching TRBD1. Germline CDR1 reads LNHDA; CDR2 reads SQIVND (reference sequence). Trimming at V came to 5 bases and at J to 7 bases, leaving 7 bases not matched to a gene. The CDR3 consists of 15 residues.

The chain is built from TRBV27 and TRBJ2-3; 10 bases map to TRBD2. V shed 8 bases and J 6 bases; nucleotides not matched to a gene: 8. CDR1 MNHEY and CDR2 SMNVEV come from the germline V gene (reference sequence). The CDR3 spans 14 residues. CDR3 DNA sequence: TGTGCCAGCGGGAAGCGGGAGGGCCGGGATACGCAGTATTTT. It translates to CASGKREGRDTQYF.

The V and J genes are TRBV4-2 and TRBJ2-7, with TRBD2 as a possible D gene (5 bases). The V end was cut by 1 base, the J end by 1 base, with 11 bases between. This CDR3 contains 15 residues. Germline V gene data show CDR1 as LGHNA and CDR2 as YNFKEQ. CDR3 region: CASSQVHGNSYEQYF. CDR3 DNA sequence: TGTGCCAGCAGCCAAGTGCACGGGAATTCCTACGAGCAGTACTTC.

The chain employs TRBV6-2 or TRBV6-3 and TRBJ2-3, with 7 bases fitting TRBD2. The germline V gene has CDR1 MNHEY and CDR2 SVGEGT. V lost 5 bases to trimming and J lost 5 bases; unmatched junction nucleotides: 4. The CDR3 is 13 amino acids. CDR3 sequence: CASSPTGGDTQYF. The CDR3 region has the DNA TGTGCCAGCAGTCCGACGGGGGGAGATACGCAGTATTTT.

The CDR3 nucleotides are TGTGCCAGCAGAGCGGGAGGGGTCCTAGATACGCAGTATTTT. Its translation: CASRAGGVLDTQYF. The rearrangement uses TRBV7-2 and TRBJ2-3; 10 bases are a match to TRBD2. The trim removed 6 bases at V and 5 bases at J, leaving 5 bases unmatched. CDR1 and CDR2 (germline): SGHTA, FQGNSA. The CDR3 totals 14 residues. Combining the CDR3 with reference TRBV7-2 and TRBJ2-3 gives the whole variable domain GAGVSQSPSNKVTEKGKDVELRCDPISGHTALYWYRQSLGQGLEFLIYFQGNSAPDKSGLPSDRFSAERTGGSVSTLTIQRTQQEDSAVYLCASRAGGVLDTQYFGPGTRLTVL.